The 27 T cell receptor beta chains below all came from one sample that was sequenced in a study of blood T cell repertoires in COVID-19. Generated by immunoSEQ multiplex PCR, the TCRdb table keeps only in-frame clones and is missing some. The repertoire holds more than 120,000 clones, with 85% as singletons. The source material was peripheral blood. Source of these receptors: a human donor with acute or convalescent COVID-19. The donor label of this sample is uncertain.

Comment on this clone: Other DNA sequences in the same sample also yield this CDR3. The chain has TRBV18 and TRBJ2-3, with TRBD2 matching 7 bases. The CDR3 totals 15 residues. The germline gives CDR1 KGHSH, CDR2 LQKENI. The junction had 1 base not matched to a gene; V was cut back by 0 bases and J by 1 base. CDR3 DNA: TGTGCCAGCTCACCACCGCTAGCGGGCACAGATACGCAGTATTTT. It codes for CASSPPLAGTDTQYF.

The chain links TRBV18 to TRBJ2-1; possible D gene TRBD1, 6 bases. Trimming took off 2 bases at V and 6 bases at J, with 17 bases between the two ends. This CDR3 is 16 amino acids long. Germline CDR1 and CDR2: KGHSH and LQKENI. In nucleotides, the CDR3 is TGTGCCAGCTCACCAACAGCGGACCCAGGGGTCAATGAGCAGTTCTTC. Translation gives CASSPTADPGVNEQFF.

This chain connects TRBV5-6 to TRBJ1-1, with D unclear. The CDR3 runs 13 residues. V was shortened by 4 bases and J by 2 bases, with 9 bases between the two germline ends. Germline CDR1 and CDR2: SGHDT and YYEEEE. The CDR3 coding sequence is TGTGCCAGCAGCCGGGGTCATAACACTGAAGCTTTCTTT. The encoded protein is CASSRGHNTEAFF. The full variable domain, with the rest looked up from reference TRBV5-6 and TRBJ1-1, is DAGVTQSPTHLIKTRGQQVTLRCSPKSGHDTVSWYQQALGQGPQFIFQYYEEEERQRGNFPDRFSGHQFPNYSSELNVNALLLGDSALYLCASSRGHNTEAFFGQGTRLTVV.

The V gene is TRBV10-3, the J gene TRBJ1-1; 9 nucleotides match TRBD1. With 6 bases clipped from V and 5 bases from J, the junction kept 7 bases outside the gene matches. The CDR3 is 14 residues long. CDR1 ENHRY and CDR2 SYGVKD come from the germline V gene. The CDR3 protein is CAIRADRGGTEAFF. The CDR3 DNA follows: TGTGCCATCAGGGCTGACAGGGGGGGGACTGAAGCTTTCTTT.

The V gene is TRBV3-1 (or the pseudogene TRBV3-2), the J gene TRBJ1-4; 10 nucleotides line up with TRBD1. Trimming at V came to 4 bases and at J to 8 bases, leaving 4 bases not matched to a gene. This CDR3 is 14 amino acids long. CDR1 and CDR2 (germline): LGHDT, YNNKEL (reference sequence). In DNA form, the CDR3 reads TGTGCCAGCAGCCCGACAGGGGGCGGGGAAAAACTGTTTTTT. As protein: CASSPTGGGEKLFF.

The chain couples TRBV27 to TRBJ2-7; 10 bases are a match to TRBD1. Germline CDR1 and CDR2: MNHEY and SMNVEV (reference sequence). There are 14 residues in the CDR3. V lost 5 bases to trimming and J lost 4 bases; unmatched junction nucleotides: 5. The CDR3 coding sequence is TGTGCCAGCAGTCCCGGACAGGGGGTTTACGAGCAGTACGTC. It is translated as CASSPGQGVYEQYV.

V and J are TRBV6-2 or TRBV6-3 and TRBJ2-1; tentatively, D is TRBD1 (6 bases). CDR3 size: 15 residues. Germline values: CDR1 MNHEY, CDR2 SVGEGT. The V and J ends lost 7 bases and 2 bases respectively, with 15 bases between them. CDR3 amino acids: CASTPRGMAYNEQFF. The CDR3 DNA reads TGTGCCAGCACCCCGAGGGGGATGGCCTACAATGAGCAGTTCTTC.

The genes are TRBV19 and TRBJ1-6, with TRBD1 identical over 7 bases. Germline V gives CDR1 LNHDA, CDR2 SQIVND (reference sequence). J gave up 7 bases and V 1 base, and 10 bases lay outside the gene matches. The CDR3 is 17 amino acids. The CDR3 loop is CASSIASGGVTNSPLHF. CDR3 in DNA: TGTGCCAGTAGTATAGCCTCAGGGGGAGTCACCAATTCACCCCTCCACTTT.

J is TRBJ2-7 and V is TRBV19; D unresolved. Trimming removed 8 bases from V and 0 bases from J, with 11 bases in between. The CDR3 consists of 13 residues. Germline V gene lookup returns CDR1 LNHDA and CDR2 SQIVND (reference sequence). CDR3 sequence: CASAHRSSYEQYF. As DNA, the CDR3 is TGTGCCAGTGCTCACAGAAGCTCCTACGAGCAGTACTTC. Based on the CDR3 plus reference TRBV19 and TRBJ2-7, the full variable domain is DGGITQSPKYLFRKEGQNVTLSCEQNLNHDAMYWYRQDPGQGLRLIYYSQIVNDFQKGDIAEGYSVSREKKESFPLTVTSAQKNPTAFYLCASAHRSSYEQYFGPGTRLTVT.

The DNA for the CDR3 is TGTGCCAGCACCCAGAAGACTGAAGCTTTCTTT. It specifies CASTQKTEAFF. The chain is built from TRBV28 and TRBJ1-1; D ambiguous. The germline V gene has CDR1 MDHEN and CDR2 SYDVKM. The CDR3 extends over 11 amino acids. V was clipped by 7 bases and J by 5 bases, with 8 bases between them.

This rearrangement joins TRBV11-3 to TRBJ2-2; 8 bases agree with TRBD1. Germline V gene data show CDR1 as SGHNT and CDR2 as YENEEA. CDR3 length: 19 amino acids. With 6 bases clipped from V and 0 bases from J, the junction kept 15 bases outside the gene matches. The CDR3 nucleotides read TGTGCCAGCAGTGCCGACAGGGGTGATCTGCGATCGAACACCGGGGAGCTGTTTTTT. Its protein is CASSADRGDLRSNTGELFF.

This clone was recorded a few times. V and J are TRBV11-2 and TRBJ1-1, with D possibly being TRBD1 (6 bases). The germline V gene has CDR1 SGHAT and CDR2 FQNNGV. Trimming took 5 bases from V and 3 from J, leaving 7 bases between them. The CDR3 is 12 amino acids. DNA of the CDR3: TGTGCCAGCAGCCCAGGGGACACTGAAGCTTTCTTT. This sequence encodes CASSPGDTEAFF.

The chain has TRBV18 and TRBJ1-1, with D hard to call. Per germline, CDR1 KGHSH and CDR2 LQKENI. This CDR3 has 14 amino acids. Trimming took 1 base from V and 6 from J, leaving 12 bases between them. The CDR3: CASSPLGPNSEAFF. The CDR3, as DNA: TGTGCCAGCTCACCACTTGGGCCTAACTCTGAAGCTTTCTTT. Supplemented by reference TRBV18 and TRBJ1-1, the full variable domain reads NAGVMQNPRHLVRRRGQEARLRCSPMKGHSHVYWYRQLPEEGLKFMVYLQKENIIDESGMPKERFSAEFPKEGPSILRIQQVVRGDSAAYFCASSPLGPNSEAFFGQGTRLTVV.

The gene calls are TRBV4-3 and TRBJ1-1; 9 nucleotides align to TRBD1. Germline V gene lookup returns CDR1 LGHNA and CDR2 YSLEER. CDR3 length: 15 amino acids. V gave up 1 base and J gave up 3 bases; unmatched junction bases: 3. In nucleotides, the CDR3 is TGCGCCAGCAGCCAAGGGGGGACAGGGCACACTGAAGCTTTCTTT. Translation: CASSQGGTGHTEAFF.

This clone has only one observation. The chain employs TRBV3-1 (or the pseudogene TRBV3-2) and TRBJ1-2; D remains ambiguous. This CDR3 spans 14 amino acids. Germline V CDR1 and CDR2: LGHDT, YNNKEL (reference sequence). V gave up 1 base and J gave up 6 bases, with 12 bases separating them. The CDR3 here is CASSQGSGADGYTF. The CDR3, as DNA: TGTGCCAGCAGCCAAGGTTCCGGTGCCGATGGCTACACCTTC.

The chain has TRBV5-4 and TRBJ1-4; tentative D call: TRBD1 (6 bases). The CDR3 has 13 amino acids. V lost 3 bases to trimming and J lost 6 bases, with 9 bases between them. CDR1 SGHNT and CDR2 YYREEE come from the germline V gene (reference sequence). CDR3 sequence (DNA): TGTGCCAGCAGCTCCGCAGGGGATGAAAAACTGTTTTTT. This encodes CASSSAGDEKLFF.

The chain employs TRBV5-6 and TRBJ1-6; D unresolved. CDR3 size: 13 residues. CDR1 and CDR2 from the germline V gene are SGHDT and YYEEEE. V was clipped by 4 bases and J by 10 bases, with 12 bases between them. CDR3 sequence: CASSPGGGSPLHF. The CDR3 DNA reads TGTGCCAGCAGCCCCGGTGGAGGATCACCCCTCCACTTT.

This clone was detected only once. The chain recombines TRBV9 with TRBJ1-2; no reliable D call. The germline V and J ends were trimmed by 4 bases and 4 bases, with 14 bases remaining between them. Per the germline V gene, CDR1 is SGDLS and CDR2 is YYNGEE. This CDR3 spans 14 amino acids. CDR3 loop: CASSPSGRGYGYTF. The DNA for the CDR3 is TGTGCCAGCAGCCCTTCCGGACGGGGCTATGGCTACACCTTC.

A few counts support this clone. The chain is built from TRBV28 and TRBJ2-5; 9 nucleotides agree with TRBD1. After removal of 4 bases from V and 2 bases from J, the junction contained 5 bases not matched to a gene. Per the germline V gene, CDR1 is MDHEN and CDR2 is SYDVKM. The CDR3 contains 15 residues. Here the CDR3 reads CASSSQGAPQETQYF. The CDR3 region has the DNA TGTGCCAGCAGTTCACAGGGGGCGCCTCAAGAGACCCAGTACTTC.

This clone was counted a single time. This sequence joins TRBV5-4 and TRBJ2-1; 8 nucleotides line up with TRBD2. The J segment lost 3 bases and the V segment lost 1 base, leaving 3 bases of the junction unmatched. CDR1 is SGHNT, CDR2 YYREEE, per germline (reference sequence). The CDR3 sequence is 15 residues long. Written as DNA, the CDR3 is TGTGCCAGCAGCTTGAAACTAGCGGACTACAATGAGCAGTTCTTC. Translation: CASSLKLADYNEQFF.

The chain links TRBV11-1 to TRBJ2-5; the D gene is possibly TRBD2 (6 bases). From germline, CDR1 is SGHAT and CDR2 FQDESV (reference sequence). This CDR3 comprises 13 residues. Trimming removed 9 bases from V and 4 bases from J, with 15 bases in between. CDR3 DNA sequence: TGTGCCAGTCCAAGGGACTTGAGAGAGACCCAGTACTTC. It yields the protein CASPRDLRETQYF.

Here the CDR3 reads CASSEVVLLRERDTQYF. CDR3 nucleotide sequence: TGTGCCAGCAGTGAGGTGGTCCTTTTGCGGGAGAGGGATACGCAGTATTTT. J is TRBJ2-3 and V is TRBV6-1, with 7 positions matching TRBD2. V was pared by 3 bases and J by 6 bases, with 15 bases of the junction left unmatched. Germline loops: CDR1 MNHNS, CDR2 SASEGT. This CDR3 is built from 17 residues.

This chain links TRBV27 with TRBJ2-6; TRBD2 matches at 10 bases. V shed 5 bases and J 11 bases; nucleotides not matched to a gene: 6. Germline loops: CDR1 MNHEY, CDR2 SMNVEV (reference sequence). This CDR3 contains 14 residues. CDR3: CASSGGLALDVLTF. CDR3 DNA: TGTGCCAGCAGTGGGGGACTAGCGTTAGACGTCCTGACTTTC.

The V call is TRBV27, the J call TRBJ1-1; 7 nucleotides match TRBD1. Trimming at V came to 5 bases and at J to 7 bases, leaving 10 bases not matched to a gene. This CDR3 has 14 amino acids. Germline CDR1 is MNHEY and CDR2 is SMNVEV (reference sequence). The CDR3 DNA is TGTGCCAGCAGTCAAGACTACAGGGGCCTTGAAGCTTTCTTT. The encoded protein is CASSQDYRGLEAFF.

This chain links TRBV30 with TRBJ1-6; 9 nucleotides align to TRBD1. The V gene's germline CDR1 is GTSNPN and CDR2 SVGIG (reference sequence). This CDR3 is built from 13 residues. The V segment lost 3 bases and the J segment 7 bases; nucleotides outside the gene matches: 1. CDR3 DNA sequence: TGTGCCTGGAGGGGACAGGGAAATTCACCCCTCCACTTT. Its protein product is CAWRGQGNSPLHF.

The gene calls are TRBV6-5 and TRBJ1-2; 10 bases agree with TRBD1. The CDR3 covers 14 residues. Per germline, CDR1 MNHEY and CDR2 SVGAGI. V gave up 5 bases and J gave up 7 bases; unmatched junction bases: 7. In DNA, the CDR3 is TGTGCCAGCAGTAGGCTGGGACAGGGGTTTGGCTACACCTTC. Translation: CASSRLGQGFGYTF.

The genes are TRBV5-1 and TRBJ1-6, with 8 nucleotides matching TRBD1. Germline CDR1 reads SGHRS; CDR2 reads YFSETQ. Losses at the gene ends were 1 base for V and 7 bases for J; bases not matched to a gene: 4. The CDR3 sequence is 15 residues long. CDR3 sequence (DNA): TGCGCCAGCAGCTTGATGTGGGACAGGAATTCACCCCTCCACTTT. Amino acids: CASSLMWDRNSPLHF.